The TCR beta chain under discussion was sequenced for a study of blood T cell repertoires in COVID-19. Study-wide background: The study drew acute and convalescent COVID-19 samples from the United States, Italy and Spain.

This CDR3 is 16 amino acids long. From germline, CDR1 is DFQATT and CDR2 SNEGSKA (reference sequence). V lost 6 bases and J lost 6, with 25 bases in between. Assay: immunoSEQ multiplex PCR; the TCRdb copy retains only in-frame clones and omits some. The sample includes about 130,000 clones, approximately 88% seen only once; the top ten take about 18%. V gene TRBV20-1 combines with J gene TRBJ2-3; perhaps TRBD2 as D (5 bases). The sample comprised peripheral blood. This clonotype was obtained from a woman aged 80 or over with acute or convalescent COVID-19. The CDR3 DNA sequence: TGCAGTGCCAGTGGTATTTTGCTAGGTGGCGGGGATACGCAGTATTTT. This sequence encodes CSASGILLGGGDTQYF.